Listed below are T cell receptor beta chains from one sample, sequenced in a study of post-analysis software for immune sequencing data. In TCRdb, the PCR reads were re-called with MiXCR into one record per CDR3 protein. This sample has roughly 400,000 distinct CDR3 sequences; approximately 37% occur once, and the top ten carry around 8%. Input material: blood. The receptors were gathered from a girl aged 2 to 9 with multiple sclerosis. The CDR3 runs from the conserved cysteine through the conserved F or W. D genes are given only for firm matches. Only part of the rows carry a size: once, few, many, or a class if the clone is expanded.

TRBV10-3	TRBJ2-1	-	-	CAISDLNGRGNEQFF	TGTGCCATCAGCGACTTGAACGGGAGAGGCAATGAGCAGTTCTTC
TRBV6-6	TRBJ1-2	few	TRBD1	CASSYGTGFGYTF	TGTGCCAGCAGTTACGGGACAGGGTTCGGCTACACCTTC
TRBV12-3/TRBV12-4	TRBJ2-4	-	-	CASRQGTRNIQYF	TGTGCCAGCAGGCAGGGCACGCGGAACATTCAGTACTTC
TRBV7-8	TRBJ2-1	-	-	CASSFQGTAGTLEQFF	TGTGCCAGCAGCTTCCAAGGGACCGCCGGGACCTTGGAGCAGTTCTTC
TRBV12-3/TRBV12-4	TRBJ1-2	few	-	CASRRQGHPTGGYTF	TGTGCCAGCAGACGTCAGGGACACCCCACAGGCGGCTACACCTTC
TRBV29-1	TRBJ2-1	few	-	CSVFPQPPWRGPNNEQFF	TGCAGCGTGTTTCCGCAACCCCCTTGGCGGGGGCCTAACAATGAGCAGTTCTTC
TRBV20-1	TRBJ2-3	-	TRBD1	CSAPGQGFTDTQYF	TGCAGTGCCCCGGGACAGGGCTTCACAGATACGCAGTATTTT
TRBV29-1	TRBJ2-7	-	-	CSVGVGDTQYF	TGCAGCGTTGGGGTCGGGGACACTCAGTACTTC
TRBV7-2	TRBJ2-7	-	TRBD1	CASSLVGTGSHEQYF	TGTGCCAGCAGCTTAGTAGGGACAGGGAGCCACGAGCAGTACTTC
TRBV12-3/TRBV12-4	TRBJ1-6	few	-	CASSLEGTLHF	TGTGCCAGCAGTTTAGAGGGTACCCTCCACTTT
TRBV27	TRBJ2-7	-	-	CASGQQSYEQYF	TGTGCCAGCGGACAGCAGTCCTACGAGCAGTACTTC
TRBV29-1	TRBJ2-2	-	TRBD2	CSVGRLAGVGTGELFF	TGCAGCGTTGGTCGACTAGCGGGAGTAGGCACCGGGGAGCTGTTTTTT
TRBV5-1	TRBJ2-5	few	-	CASSSGHTQETQYF	TGCGCCAGCAGCTCGGGACATACTCAAGAGACCCAGTACTTC
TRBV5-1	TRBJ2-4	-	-	CASSLEGGLAKNIQYF	TGCGCCAGCAGCTTGGAGGGCGGCTTAGCCAAAAACATTCAGTACTTC
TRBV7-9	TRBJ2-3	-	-	CASSLVGNTQYF	TGTGCCAGCAGCTTAGTAGGAAATACGCAGTATTTT
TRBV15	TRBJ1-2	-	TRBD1	CATKRGTDRIYGYTF	TGTGCCACGAAACGGGGGACAGATAGAATCTATGGCTACACCTTC
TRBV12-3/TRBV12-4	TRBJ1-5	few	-	CASSLDPSEDQLQHF	TGTGCCAGCAGTTTAGACCCCTCGGAGGATCAGCTCCAGCATTTT
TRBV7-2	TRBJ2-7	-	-	CASSLVGMDEQYF	TGTGCCAGCAGCTTAGTTGGCATGGACGAGCAGTACTTC
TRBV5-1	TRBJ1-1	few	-	CASSLIFGGGTEAFF	TGCGCCAGCAGCTTGATCTTTGGGGGAGGTACTGAAGCTTTCTTT
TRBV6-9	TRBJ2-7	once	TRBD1	CASRMYGTGGSGEQYF	TGTGCCAGCAGGATGTACGGTACAGGGGGCTCGGGCGAGCAGTACTTC
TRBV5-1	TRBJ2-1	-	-	CASSFLRTDYNEQFF	TGCGCCAGCAGCTTTCTCCGGACAGACTACAATGAGCAGTTCTTC
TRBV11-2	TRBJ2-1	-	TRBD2	CASSNSAGWEQFF	TGTGCCAGCAGCAACTCAGCGGGGTGGGAGCAGTTCTTC
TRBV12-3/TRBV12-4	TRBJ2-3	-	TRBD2	CASSLGQRDTDTQYF	TGTGCCAGCAGTTTGGGCCAGCGGGACACAGATACGCAGTATTTT
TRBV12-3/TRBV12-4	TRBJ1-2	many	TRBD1	CASSPGQGAGGYTF	TGTGCCAGCAGTCCGGGACAGGGGGCGGGTGGCTACACCTTC
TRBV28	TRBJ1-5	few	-	CASSPQGSLDVGYSNQPQHF	TGTGCCAGCAGTCCACAGGGTTCCCTGGACGTTGGATATAGCAATCAGCCCCAGCATTTT
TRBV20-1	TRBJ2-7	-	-	CSAGRDISYEQYF	TGCAGTGCTGGACGGGACATTTCCTACGAGCAGTACTTC
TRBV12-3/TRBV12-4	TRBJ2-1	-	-	CASSSSGTLLYNEQFF	TGTGCCAGCAGTTCTTCCGGGACACTGCTCTACAATGAGCAGTTCTTC
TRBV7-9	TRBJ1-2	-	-	CASSSIFATDGYTF	TGTGCCAGCAGCTCGATATTTGCGACGGATGGCTACACCTTC
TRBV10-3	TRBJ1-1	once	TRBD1	CAISDRDRVPAEAFF	TGTGCCATCAGCGACCGGGACAGGGTGCCCGCTGAAGCTTTCTTT
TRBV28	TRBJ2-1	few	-	CASREAAYNEQFF	TGTGCCAGCAGGGAAGCGGCGTACAATGAGCAGTTCTTC
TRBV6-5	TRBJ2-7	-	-	CASSYSVERGALRGTSSYEQYF	TGTGCCAGCAGTTACTCGGTGGAAAGGGGAGCCTTGCGCGGGACCTCCTCCTACGAGCAGTACTTC
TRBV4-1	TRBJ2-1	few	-	CASSQDRGRDVLEQFF	TGCGCCAGCAGCCAAGATCGCGGGCGGGACGTTTTGGAGCAGTTCTTC
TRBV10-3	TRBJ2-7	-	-	CAISEKGTGPFYEQYF	TGTGCCATCAGTGAAAAGGGAACAGGGCCCTTCTACGAGCAGTACTTC
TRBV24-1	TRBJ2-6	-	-	CATSDSGSSGANVLTF	TGTGCCACCAGTGATTCGGGGAGCTCTGGGGCCAACGTCCTGACTTTC
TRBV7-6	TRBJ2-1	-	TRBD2	CASSFTSGRYNEQFF	TGTGCCAGCAGCTTTACTAGCGGCAGATACAATGAGCAGTTCTTC
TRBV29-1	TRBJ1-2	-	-	CSGSGGNYDYTF	TGCAGCGGATCCGGGGGGAACTATGACTACACCTTC
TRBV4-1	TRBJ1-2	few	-	CASSQDTAPNYGYTF	TGCGCCAGCAGCCAAGACACAGCCCCGAACTATGGCTACACCTTC
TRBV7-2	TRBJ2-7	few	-	CASSPPPGFAQYF	TGTGCCAGCAGCCCCCCCCCAGGGTTTGCGCAGTACTTC
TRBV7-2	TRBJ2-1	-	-	CASSLGLGGDEQFF	TGTGCCAGCAGCTTAGGGCTAGGGGGGGATGAGCAGTTCTTC
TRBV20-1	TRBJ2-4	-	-	CSARDQGSLSKNIQYF	TGCAGTGCTAGAGATCAGGGTTCCCTGTCCAAAAACATTCAGTACTTC
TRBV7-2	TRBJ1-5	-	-	CASSRELDQPQHF	TGTGCCAGCAGCAGAGAGTTGGATCAGCCCCAGCATTTT
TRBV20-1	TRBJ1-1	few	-	CSANEEVFTEAFF	TGCAGTGCTAATGAGGAAGTTTTCACTGAAGCTTTCTTT
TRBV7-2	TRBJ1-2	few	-	CASSLDQAYTF	TGTGCCAGCAGCTTAGACCAGGCCTACACCTTC
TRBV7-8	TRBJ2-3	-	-	CASSLGLHLFTDTQYF	TGTGCCAGCAGCTTAGGACTACACCTCTTCACAGATACGCAGTATTTT
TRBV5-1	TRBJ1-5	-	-	CASSLAPRSSNQPQHF	TGCGCCAGCAGCTTGGCCCCCAGGAGTAGCAATCAGCCCCAGCATTTT
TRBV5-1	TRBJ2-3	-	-	CASSLTPPTDTQYF	TGCGCCAGCAGCTTGACCCCCCCCACAGATACGCAGTATTTT
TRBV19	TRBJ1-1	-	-	CASKPFNRVMNTEAFF	TGTGCCAGTAAGCCTTTTAACAGGGTCATGAACACTGAAGCTTTCTTT
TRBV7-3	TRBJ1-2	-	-	CASSFNGYGYTF	TGTGCCAGCAGCTTTAATGGCTATGGCTACACCTTC